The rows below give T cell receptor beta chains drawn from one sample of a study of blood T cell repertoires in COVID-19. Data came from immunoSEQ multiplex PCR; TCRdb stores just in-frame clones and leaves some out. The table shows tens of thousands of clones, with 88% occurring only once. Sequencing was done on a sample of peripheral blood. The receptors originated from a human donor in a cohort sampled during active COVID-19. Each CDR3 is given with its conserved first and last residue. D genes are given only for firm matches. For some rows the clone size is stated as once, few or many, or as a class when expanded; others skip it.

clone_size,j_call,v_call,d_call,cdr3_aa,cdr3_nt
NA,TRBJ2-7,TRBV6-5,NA,CASSNRGFITYEQYF,TGTGCCAGCAGCAACCGGGGTTTCATCACCTACGAGCAGTACTTC
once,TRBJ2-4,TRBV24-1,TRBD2,CATSEAGVGIQYF,TGTGCCACCAGTGAGGCGGGAGTGGGCATTCAGTACTTC
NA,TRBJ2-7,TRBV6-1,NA,CASSERAYEQYF,TGTGCCAGCAGTGAGCGGGCCTACGAGCAGTACTTC
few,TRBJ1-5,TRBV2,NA,CASSDQGTSNQPQHF,TGTGCCAGCAGTGATCAGGGGACTAGCAATCAGCCCCAGCATTTT
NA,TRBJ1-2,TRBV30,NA,CAWSVLGIGDYGYTF,TGTGCCTGGAGTGTACTAGGAATTGGGGACTATGGCTACACCTTC
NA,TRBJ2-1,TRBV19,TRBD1,CASSISWQGARNEQFF,TGTGCCAGTAGTATTTCCTGGCAGGGGGCGCGGAATGAGCAGTTCTTC
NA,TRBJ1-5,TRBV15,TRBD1,CATSSAARGQGNQPQHF,TGTGCCACCAGCAGCGCCGCTCGGGGACAGGGCAATCAGCCCCAGCATTTT
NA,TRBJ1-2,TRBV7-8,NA,CASSPWDTGDGYTF,TGTGCCAGCAGCCCCTGGGACACCGGGGATGGCTACACCTTC
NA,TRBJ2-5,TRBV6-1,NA,CASSERHLGTQYF,TGTGCCAGCAGTGAACGGCACCTAGGGACCCAGTACTTC
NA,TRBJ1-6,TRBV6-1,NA,CASSETTGDSPLHF,TGTGCCAGCAGTGAAACCACGGGAGATTCACCCCTCCACTTT
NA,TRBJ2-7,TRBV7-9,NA,CASSHRVVSYEQYF,TGTGCCAGCAGCCACAGGGTGGTCTCCTACGAGCAGTACTTC
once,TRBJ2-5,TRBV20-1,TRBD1,CSASLMGQGGMETQYF,TGCAGTGCTAGTCTCATGGGACAGGGGGGGATGGAGACCCAGTACTTC
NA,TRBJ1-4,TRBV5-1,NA,CASSLGATTNEKLFF,TGCGCCAGCAGCTTGGGGGCCACAACTAATGAAAAACTGTTTTTT
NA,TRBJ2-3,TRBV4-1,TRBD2,CASSPGASGGADTQYF,TGCGCCAGCAGCCCTGGGGCTAGCGGGGGGGCAGATACGCAGTATTTT
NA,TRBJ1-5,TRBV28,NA,CASREGAGQPQHF,TGTGCCAGCAGGGAGGGAGCAGGGCAGCCCCAGCATTTT
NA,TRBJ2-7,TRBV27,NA,CASSSGTSGSYEQYF,TGTGCCAGCAGTTCGGGGACAAGCGGATCCTACGAGCAGTACTTC
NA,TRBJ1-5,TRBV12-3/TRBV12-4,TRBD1,CASRITGEQPQHF,TGTGCCAGCAGGATAACAGGGGAGCAGCCCCAGCATTTT
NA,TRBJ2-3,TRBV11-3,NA,CASSHRGGSPDTQYF,TGTGCCAGCAGTCACCGCGGCGGCAGTCCAGATACGCAGTATTTT
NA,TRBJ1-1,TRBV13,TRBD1,CASSRGTGGPNTEAFF,TGTGCCAGCAGCCGTGGGACAGGGGGCCCGAACACTGAAGCTTTCTTT
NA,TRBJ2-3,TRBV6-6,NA,CASSLLVGTDTQYF,TGTGCCAGCAGTTTGCTAGTGGGCACAGATACGCAGTATTTT
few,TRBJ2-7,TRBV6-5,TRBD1,CASSLDRGIYEQYF,TGTGCCAGCAGTTTGGACAGGGGTATCTACGAGCAGTACTTC
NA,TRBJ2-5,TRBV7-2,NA,CASSLRGSLFYQETQYF,TGTGCCAGCAGCTTACGGGGGAGTCTTTTCTACCAAGAGACCCAGTACTTC
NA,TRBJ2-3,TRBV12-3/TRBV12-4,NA,CASGGDTDTQYF,TGTGCCAGCGGAGGGGACACAGATACGCAGTATTTT
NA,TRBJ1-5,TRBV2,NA,CASSESGNSNQPQHF,TGTGCCAGCAGTGAATCAGGTAATAGCAATCAGCCCCAGCATTTT
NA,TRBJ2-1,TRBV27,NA,CASSLVQGFEQFF,TGTGCCAGCAGTCTCGTCCAGGGTTTTGAGCAGTTCTTC
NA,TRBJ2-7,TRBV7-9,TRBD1,CASSRDSFYEQYF,TGTGCCAGCAGCCGGGACAGCTTCTACGAGCAGTACTTC
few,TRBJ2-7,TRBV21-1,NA,CASSIRQSPYEQYF,TGTGCCAGCAGCATACGACAAAGCCCCTACGAGCAGTACTTC
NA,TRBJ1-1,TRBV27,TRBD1,CASSWTGMNTEAFF,TGTGCCAGCAGTTGGACAGGGATGAACACTGAAGCTTTCTTT
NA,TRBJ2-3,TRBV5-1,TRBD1,CASSLGGTASTDTQYF,TGCGCCAGCAGCTTGGGGGGGACAGCTAGCACAGATACGCAGTATTTT
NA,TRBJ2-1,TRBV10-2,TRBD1,CASSELGGTGGHEQFF,TGCGCCAGCAGTGAGTTGGGGGGGACAGGGGGCCATGAGCAGTTCTTC
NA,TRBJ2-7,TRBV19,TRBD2,CASSIGLAGGHNSYEQYF,TGTGCCAGTAGTATAGGGCTAGCGGGAGGCCACAACTCCTACGAGCAGTACTTC
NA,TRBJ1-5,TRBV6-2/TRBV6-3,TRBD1,CASSLQGVRNQPQHF,TGTGCCAGCAGTTTACAGGGGGTACGCAATCAGCCCCAGCATTTT
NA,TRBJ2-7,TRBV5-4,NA,CASSEDNYEQYF,TGTGCCAGCAGCGAGGACAACTACGAGCAGTACTTC
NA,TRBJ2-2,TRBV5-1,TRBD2,CASSLASVAGGGRDGELFF,TGCGCCAGCAGCTTGGCCTCGGTAGCGGGAGGAGGACGGGACGGGGAGCTGTTTTTT
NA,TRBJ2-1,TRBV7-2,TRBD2,CASSPGGPTHSYNEQFF,TGTGCCAGCAGCCCGGGGGGGCCGACCCACTCCTACAATGAGCAGTTCTTC
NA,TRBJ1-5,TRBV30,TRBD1,CAWSSVEQGRNQPQHF,TGTGCCTGGAGTTCGGTTGAACAGGGGCGCAATCAGCCCCAGCATTTT
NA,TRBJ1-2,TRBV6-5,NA,CASSYEGGRGYTF,TGTGCCAGCAGTTACGAGGGGGGGCGCGGCTACACCTTC
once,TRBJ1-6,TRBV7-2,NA,CASSLTAILSSYNSPLHF,TGTGCCAGCAGCTTAACAGCCATTTTGAGCTCCTATAATTCACCCCTCCACTTT
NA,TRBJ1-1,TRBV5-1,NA,CASSLGRGINTEAFF,TGCGCCAGCAGCTTAGGTCGGGGTATTAACACTGAAGCTTTCTTT
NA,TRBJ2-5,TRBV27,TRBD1,CASRLLGTGKETQYF,TGTGCCAGCCGGCTCTTAGGGACAGGGAAAGAGACCCAGTACTTC
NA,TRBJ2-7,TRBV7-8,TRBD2,CASSLSTVAGRPLSYEQYF,TGTGCCAGCAGCTTAAGCACGGTAGCGGGGCGACCCCTCTCCTACGAGCAGTACTTC
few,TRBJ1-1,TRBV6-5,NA,CASGWRNTEAFF,TGTGCCAGCGGATGGAGGAACACTGAAGCTTTCTTT
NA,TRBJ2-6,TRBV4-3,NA,CASSQDTGWSGANVLTF,TGCGCCAGCAGCCAAGATACAGGGTGGTCTGGGGCCAACGTCCTGACTTTC
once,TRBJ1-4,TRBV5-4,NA,CASSLEQGTNEKLFF,TGTGCCAGCAGCCTGGAACAGGGAACTAATGAAAAACTGTTTTTT
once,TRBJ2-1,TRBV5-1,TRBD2,CASSELAGAQYEQFF,TGCGCCAGCAGCGAACTAGCGGGAGCTCAATATGAGCAGTTCTTC
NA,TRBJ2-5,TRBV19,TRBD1,CASSIRRTGVVETQYF,TGTGCCAGTAGTATACGACGGACAGGGGTTGTGGAGACCCAGTACTTC
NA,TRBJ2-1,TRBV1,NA,CTSSQTSGRVNEQFF,TGCACCAGCAGCCAAACTAGCGGGAGGGTAAATGAGCAGTTCTTC
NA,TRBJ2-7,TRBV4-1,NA,CASSQSYPGDEQYF,TGCGCCAGCAGCCAAAGTTATCCAGGGGATGAGCAGTACTTC
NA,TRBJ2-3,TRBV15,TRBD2,CATSRGAGVVDTQYF,TGTGCCACCAGCAGAGGAGCGGGAGTGGTAGATACGCAGTATTTT
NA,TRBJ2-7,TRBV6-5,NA,CASSHQREQYF,TGTGCCAGCAGTCATCAGCGCGAGCAGTACTTC
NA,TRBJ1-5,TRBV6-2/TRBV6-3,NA,CASSYVSSNQPQHF,TGTGCCAGCAGTTACGTCAGTAGCAATCAGCCCCAGCATTTT